This T cell receptor beta chain was retrieved from a study of blood T cell repertoires in COVID-19 (dated by TCRdb to the early 2020s). For context, the study as a whole: Collaborator samples came from the United States, Italy and Spain and covered acute and convalescent phases of COVID-19. The prospective study material was composed of cDNA or gDNA derived from T cells, B-cell-depleted T cells, or PBMCs. Subjects who had been exposed to COVID-19, were actively infected with it, or had recovered from it provided the deeply sampled blood TCRbeta repertoires that made up the dataset. The repertoires were released in a freely available public database intended as a resource for research on the immune response to SARS-CoV-2. The samples were drawn from two sources: the first 160 participants of the ongoing ImmuneRACE study, and over 950 subjects contributed by 6 global collaborators. Nearly every sample came with metadata listing a de-identified subject ID, COVID-19 status, age in years and sex. Where available, HLA class I and class II types were obtained from metadata supplied by the sample provider rather than from assay-based typing.

Broader findings and caveats from the paper: How much clinical and demographic metadata was included differed by source and by participant, and the metadata was provided uncurated.

The CDR3 numbers 12 residues from cysteine through phenylalanine. The only DNA kept is the CDR3, 36 bases in frame from the first base. Per the germline V gene, MNHEY is the CDR1 and SVGEGT is the CDR2. V sheds 3 bases and J sheds 7 bases, leaving 9 bases between their ends. Whole blood was collected in K2EDTA tubes by collaborating institutions according to the institutions' own protocols. For TCRbeta analysis, collaborators shipped samples in one of three forms: frozen whole blood, isolated PBMCs, or DNA extracted from either of those sample types. This clone has only a few counts. It lacks a known antigen. Base-call qualities are not available, and no considerably larger clone is one nucleotide away. TCRbeta CDR3 regions were amplified from genomic DNA by means of the immunoSEQ Assay, a bias-controlled multiplex PCR. Regarding the original processing steps: Within the assay, amplification of reference gene primers was used to estimate how many nucleated cells each sample contained. To quantify the absolute abundance of each unique TCRbeta CDR3 rearrangement, sequence reads were collapsed and filtered. For each sample, productive Simpson clonality was calculated as the square root of Simpson's diversity index across productive rearrangements. The table comes from immuneACCESS by way of TCRdb, which keeps in-frame sequences with V and J called. Part of the clones is missing from these tables; in studies checked, under half for an unresolved V gene and the rest for unknown reasons. V and J calls and clone size follow that table, whereas D and trimming were derived from the DNA. This sample is represented by roughly 70,000 clones; about 79% of them were singletons. Around 4.1% of the sample rests with the top ten.

The sample comprised peripheral blood. This sequence originates from a woman in her fifties or sixties with acute or convalescent COVID-19. The chain couples TRBV6-2 or TRBV6-3 to TRBJ2-5; a confident D gene designation cannot be given. The base sequence is TGTGCCAGCAGTTATACCATCGGGACCCAGTACTTC. It codes for CASSYTIGTQYF.